This T cell receptor (beta chain) emerged from a study of cytomegalovirus exposure and HLA in healthy donors. Study-wide results and caveats: Overall, about 160 TCR beta chains were annotated as cytomegalovirus-associated. Per a later analysis, HLA-associated TCR beta chains showed more clonal expansion than other, equally common TCR beta chains. HLA alleles showed associations with 15,000 to 20,000 TCR beta sequences in a later analysis, at a 0.05 false discovery rate.

This clone was counted a single time. The target antigen is unknown. PCR was performed using 60 Vbeta and 13 Jbeta primers. Sequencing was performed with immunoSEQ multiplex PCR; in TCRdb, only in-frame clones are kept and a portion is missing. Of around 130,000 clones listed, roughly 82% were seen once; the top ten hold 2.5% to 3.5%. Donors showed nominal health when sampled, although they likely had unrecorded immune exposures. Material for sequencing was PBMCs. This receptor was identified in a woman between 18 and 29 years old in good health and CMV-seropositive.

In nucleotides, the CDR3 is TGTGCCAGCAGTGAGCAGGGGGCGGGGACCGGGGAGCTGTTTTTT. Translating gives CASSEQGAGTGELFF. The V call is TRBV2, the J call TRBJ2-2; 8 bases are a match to TRBD1. Unmatched junction bases numbered 5, after V lost 3 bases and J lost 5 bases. Looked up from germline, CDR1 is SNHLY and CDR2 is FYNNEI. CDR3 size: 15 residues.